The clone carrying this TCR beta chain was observed a few times. Its matching antigen is unknown. Germline V gene lookup returns CDR1 SQVTM and CDR2 ANQGSEA. The CDR3 has 12 amino acids. V was clipped by 1 base and J by 3 bases, with 5 bases between them. The sample is drawn from a study of beta chain features in type 1 diabetes. Study results and caveats: Naive, central memory and regulatory TCRB repertoires appeared more similar among patients than healthy donors.

The isolated RNA, all of it, was reverse transcribed, so expressed TCRB transcripts were what got sequenced. Here immunoSEQ multiplex PCR was the method, and the copy in TCRdb shows in-frame clones only, minus some. Of 200,000 to 250,000 clones in the sample, roughly two thirds are singletons; the top ten hold about 0.05%. This TCR derives from a man aged 30-40 years in good health. The chain has TRBV29-1 and TRBJ2-3; D gene uncertain. What was sequenced was naive CD4+ T cells from blood. The CDR3 DNA is TGCAGCGTTGAAGTAGGGACAGATACGCAGTATTTT. This gives the protein CSVEVGTDTQYF.